The rows below give T cell receptor beta chains drawn from one sample of a study of identical twins. TCRdb ran MiXCR on the 5' RACE reads and lists one entry per CDR3 protein. The sample carries 1.5 million or so distinct CDR3 sequences, around 33% recorded once. The specimen was cord blood. These receptors were collected from a newborn girl in good health. The CDR3 runs from the conserved cysteine through the conserved F or W. D genes are given only for firm matches. Clone size appears in some rows only: once, few, many, or a class for an expanded clone.

size | D | J | V | DNA | CDR3
NA | NA | TRBJ1-6 | TRBV2 | TGTGCCAGCAGTGAAGAGGGGACTTCACCCCTCCACTTT | CASSEEGTSPLHF
NA | TRBD1 | TRBJ2-7 | TRBV3-1 | TGTGCCAGCAGCTTCTATAGGGCCCGGGACAGGGCCTACAATGAGCAGTACTTC | CASSFYRARDRAYNEQYF
NA | NA | TRBJ2-3 | TRBV24-1 | TGTGCCACCAGTGGTCCCCTGGATACGCAGTATTTT | CATSGPLDTQYF
NA | NA | TRBJ2-2 | TRBV13 | TGTGCCAGCAGCTTAGCTAGACTTTACACCGGGGAGCTGTTTTTT | CASSLARLYTGELFF
few | NA | TRBJ1-2 | TRBV4-1 | TGCGCCAGCAGCCAAAGCTTTAACTATGGCTACACCTTC | CASSQSFNYGYTF
NA | NA | TRBJ1-2 | TRBV6-5 | TGTGCCAGCAGTCGGGACCGCTCCGGTGTCTATGGCTACACCTTC | CASSRDRSGVYGYTF
few | TRBD1 | TRBJ2-3 | TRBV7-6 | TGTGCCAGCAGCTTTACGTGGGGGACAGCTAGCACAGATACGCAGTATTTT | CASSFTWGTASTDTQYF
NA | NA | TRBJ2-1 | TRBV4-1 | TGCGCCAGCAGCCAAGGACCGGCGAGGTCCTACAATGAGCAGTTCTTC | CASSQGPARSYNEQFF
few | NA | TRBJ2-3 | TRBV2 | TGTGCCAGCAGTTGGCAGGGAAGCACAGATACGCAGTATTTT | CASSWQGSTDTQYF
few | TRBD2 | TRBJ2-3 | TRBV29-1 | TGCAGCGTTGAAGGAATGACTAGCGATAGCACAGATACGCAGTATTTT | CSVEGMTSDSTDTQYF
NA | NA | TRBJ1-5 | TRBV7-8 | TGTGCCAGCAGCATGAAAAAAGGGGTTATTAATCAGCCCCAGCATTTT | CASSMKKGVINQPQHF
NA | NA | TRBJ1-6 | TRBV21-1 | TGTGCCACAGGCCGGGTCCACTGTAATTCACCCCTCCACTTT | CATGRVHCNSPLHF
many | NA | TRBJ2-3 | TRBV10-3 | TGTGCCATCAGTAAGGAGGGCACAGATACGCAGTATTTT | CAISKEGTDTQYF
few | NA | TRBJ2-4 | TRBV25-1 | TGTGCCAGCAAAGGTCTAGCCAAAAACATTCAGTACTTC | CASKGLAKNIQYF
few | NA | TRBJ2-7 | TRBV3-1 | TGTGCCAGCAGCCAAGATCGGGCCAAGCAGTACTTC | CASSQDRAKQYF
NA | TRBD1 | TRBJ2-7 | TRBV20-1 | TGCAGTGCTCGGGACAGGGGGCTAAACGAGCAGTACTTC | CSARDRGLNEQYF
few | TRBD1 | TRBJ1-6 | TRBV10-3 | TGTGCCATCACCCCGGGACAGTTTAATTCACCCCTCCACTTT | CAITPGQFNSPLHF
NA | NA | TRBJ2-2 | TRBV30 | TGTGCCTGGAGTTGGGACGAAGCCGGCGGGGAGCTGTTTTTT | CAWSWDEAGGELFF
NA | NA | TRBJ1-5 | TRBV3-1 | TGTGCCAGCAGCCAAGGAGGGGTCCCCAATCAGCCCCAGCATTTT | CASSQGGVPNQPQHF
NA | NA | TRBJ2-3 | TRBV6-5 | TGTGCCAGCAGTTACGAGGGGGAGTCAGATACGCAGTATTTT | CASSYEGESDTQYF
NA | TRBD2 | TRBJ2-1 | TRBV24-1 | TGTGCCACCAGTGACTTGACTAGCGGGAGTATGAATGAGCAGTTCTTC | CATSDLTSGSMNEQFF
few | NA | TRBJ2-3 | TRBV20-1 | TGCAGTGCTGACGATGGCTTAAGCACAGATACGCAGTATTTT | CSADDGLSTDTQYF
few | NA | TRBJ1-1 | TRBV3-1 | TGTGCCAGCAGCCAAGTCTCGCAGAACACTGAAGCTTTCTTT | CASSQVSQNTEAFF
many | NA | TRBJ2-6 | TRBV5-1 | TGCGCCAGCAGCCCCGACAGGTTCTCTGGGGCCAACGTCCTGACTTTC | CASSPDRFSGANVLTF
few | NA | TRBJ1-5 | TRBV20-1 | TGCAGTGCTAGTCGCACACTTAGCAATCAGCCCCAGCATTTT | CSASRTLSNQPQHF
NA | TRBD2 | TRBJ2-1 | TRBV4-1 | TGCGCCAGCAGCCAAGAGCAGCGGGATAATGAGCAGTTCTTC | CASSQEQRDNEQFF
few | TRBD1 | TRBJ2-1 | TRBV24-1 | TGTGCCACCAGTGGGAAAGGACAGGGAAGCTACAATGAGCAGTTCTTC | CATSGKGQGSYNEQFF
NA | TRBD2 | TRBJ2-5 | TRBV3-1 | TGTGCCAGCAGCCAAGTTCTTCGGACTAGCGGGAGAGGGACCCAGTACTTC | CASSQVLRTSGRGTQYF
few | TRBD2 | TRBJ2-4 | TRBV4-1 | TGCGCCAGCAGCCTTTTAGCGGGGGCGTCAGCCAAAAACATTCAGTACTTC | CASSLLAGASAKNIQYF
many | NA | TRBJ2-7 | TRBV28 | TGTGCCAGCAGACTCCTCCCCGGGACACCACCTTACGAGCAGTACTTC | CASRLLPGTPPYEQYF
few | TRBD1 | TRBJ1-2 | TRBV7-2 | TGTGCCAGCAGCCTCAGACAGGGACCTGGCTACACCTTC | CASSLRQGPGYTF
many | NA | TRBJ2-5 | TRBV4-1 | TGCGCCAGCAGCCTCACCCGGTTGGAGACCCAGTACTTC | CASSLTRLETQYF
few | NA | TRBJ2-7 | TRBV25-1 | TGTGCCAGCAGTGCGCGGGACGGAGGCTCCTACGAGCAGTACTTC | CASSARDGGSYEQYF
few | TRBD1 | TRBJ2-1 | TRBV12-3/TRBV12-4 | TGTGCCAGCAGTCTCCCGACAGGGGTCTACAATGAGCAGTTCTTC | CASSLPTGVYNEQFF
few | TRBD1 | TRBJ2-2 | TRBV14 | TGTGCCAGCAACCGACAGGGAGCAGGCGGGGAGCTGTTTTTT | CASNRQGAGGELFF
NA | TRBD2 | TRBJ2-3 | TRBV3-1 | TGTGCCAGCAGCCAAAACCTAGCGGGGGGGCTGGATACGCAGTATTTT | CASSQNLAGGLDTQYF
NA | NA | TRBJ1-1 | TRBV3-1 | TGTGCCAGCAGCCAAGGGTGGCTCTGGGCGCGAAACACTGAAGCTTTCTTT | CASSQGWLWARNTEAFF
NA | TRBD1 | TRBJ1-6 | TRBV27 | TGTGCCAGCAGTTTATCCGGCAGGGGGCCTAATTCACCCCTCCACTTT | CASSLSGRGPNSPLHF
NA | NA | TRBJ2-5 | TRBV5-1 | TGCGCCAGCAGGGTAGCGGCCCTCCAAGAGACCCAGTACTTC | CASRVAALQETQYF
once | TRBD2 | TRBJ2-3 | TRBV7-2 | TGTGCCAGCAGCTGGGGCGGGAGCACCACAGATACGCAGTATTTT | CASSWGGSTTDTQYF
NA | NA | TRBJ1-6 | TRBV15 | TGTGCCACCAGCAGGGACAATAATTCACCCCTCCACTTT | CATSRDNNSPLHF
NA | NA | TRBJ1-1 | TRBV28 | TGTGCCAGCATCTTTGGAATCCTGGACACTGAAGCTTTCTTT | CASIFGILDTEAFF
few | TRBD1 | TRBJ1-2 | TRBV20-1 | TGCAGTGCTAGACGGGCACAGGGGAGCTATGGCTACACCTTC | CSARRAQGSYGYTF
few | TRBD1 | TRBJ2-1 | TRBV7-2 | TGTGCCAGCAGCTCGGACAGGCCCAGCTCCTACAATGAGCAGTTCTTC | CASSSDRPSSYNEQFF
few | NA | TRBJ2-2 | TRBV7-2 | TGTGCCAGCAGCCCTCGGTACACCGGGGAGCTGTTTTTT | CASSPRYTGELFF
NA | TRBD1 | TRBJ2-1 | TRBV25-1 | TGTGCCAGCAGTGCCGACAGGGAAACCTACAATGAGCAGTTCTTC | CASSADRETYNEQFF
few | NA | TRBJ2-6 | TRBV28 | TGTGCCAGCGCTAAAGCCTCTGGGGCCAACGTCCTGACTTTC | CASAKASGANVLTF
NA | TRBD2 | TRBJ2-3 | TRBV7-2 | TGTGCCAGCAGCTTAGGTCTCCGGGGGGGCTCAGATACGCAGTATTTT | CASSLGLRGGSDTQYF
NA | NA | TRBJ2-5 | TRBV20-1 | TGCAGTGCCCACGGGGACCAAGAGACCCAGTACTTC | CSAHGDQETQYF
NA | TRBD1 | TRBJ2-4 | TRBV4-2 | TGTGCCAGCAGCCAAGAACAGGGGTCCAAAAACATTCAGTACTTC | CASSQEQGSKNIQYF
NA | NA | TRBJ1-1 | TRBV20-1 | TGCAGTGCTAGAGATAGTCAGGGCACCATGAACACTGAAGCTTTCTTT | CSARDSQGTMNTEAFF
few | NA | TRBJ1-1 | TRBV29-1 | TGCAGCGTTGAAGTTAACGGCTATAACACTGAAGCTTTCTTT | CSVEVNGYNTEAFF
few | NA | TRBJ2-7 | TRBV5-6 | TGTGCCAGCAGCTTCAAACGGACCCTAGGACAGTACTTC | CASSFKRTLGQYF
NA | NA | TRBJ1-6 | TRBV12-3/TRBV12-4 | TGTGCCAGCAGTTTCCGGCAGGAGGGTTCACCCCCCCACTTT | CASSFRQEGSPPHF
NA | NA | TRBJ2-3 | TRBV2 | TGTGCCAGCACTGGGCAGGGGTACACAGATACGCAGTATTTT | CASTGQGYTDTQYF